This T cell receptor beta chain comes out of a study of cytomegalovirus exposure and HLA in healthy donors. Study-level findings and limits: TCR beta chains numbering 164 were designated cytomegalovirus-associated.

The CDR3 length is 15 residues. Unmatched junction bases numbered 12, after V lost 6 bases and J lost 4 bases. Germline-derived CDR1 and CDR2 are MNHNS and SASEGT. As for this clone: Its cognate antigen is unknown.

Both 60 Vbeta primers and 13 Jbeta primers went into the PCR. Data came from immunoSEQ multiplex PCR; TCRdb stores just in-frame clones and leaves some out. This sample has fewer than 200,000 clones; 80% occur once, and the top ten carry more than 5%. This sequence joins TRBV6-1 and TRBJ2-7; 7 bases agree with TRBD1. This TCR derives from a man in his forties in good health and CMV-seronegative. The source material was PBMCs. This CDR3 reads CASSQPGQNLYEQYF. CDR3 nucleotides: TGTGCCAGCAGCCAGCCGGGACAGAACCTTTACGAGCAGTACTTC.